This T cell receptor (beta chain) stems from a study of Ad26.COV2.S vaccination and SARS-CoV-2 variants. Background on the study: Recipients of Ad26.COV2.S got it intramuscularly, once or twice 56 days apart.

As to treatment: roughly 19 received Ad26.COV2.S at low or high dose, single or two shots; roughly five received placebo; per-sample allocation not given. Sampling happened 63 days after the first vaccine or placebo injection. It was Wuhan-strain SARS-CoV-2 spike that the Ad26 vaccine vector expressed. The germline V gene has CDR1 MNHEY and CDR2 SMNVEV (reference sequence). This CDR3 contains 13 residues. The ends were cut back, 3 bases at V and 6 bases at J, with 8 bases in the middle. Measured with immunoSEQ multiplex PCR; TCRdb has only the in-frame clones, and not every one. The repertoire has about 440,000 clones, around 90% of them found once; the top ten carry roughly 4.3%.

The J gene is TRBJ2-2, the V gene TRBV27; no definite D call. This TCR was sampled from a person aged 18-65 years who received the Ad26.COV2.S COVID-19 vaccine or a placebo. The sample here was peripheral blood, taken in a trial of Ad26.COV2.S vaccine versus placebo. The CDR3 loop is CASSFRTAGELFF. The CDR3 DNA sequence: TGTGCCAGCAGTTTTCGTACGGCCGGGGAGCTGTTTTTT.